This TCR beta chain comes out of a study of shared clonotypes between healthy human individuals. Study background: Per-donor plates numbered three CD4 naive, three CD4 memory, two CD8 naive and one CD8 memory.

The repertoire was sequenced with immunoSEQ multiplex PCR; TCRdb's copy has only in-frame clones and lacks some. The sample shows 2 million to 2.5 million clones, just over 90% of them seen only once. The CDR3 is made up of 15 amino acids. Germline V lookup: CDR1 SGHAT, CDR2 FQDESV (reference sequence). Trimming removed 5 bases from V and 8 bases from J, with 21 bases in between. The sequencing sample was made of naive CD4+ T cells from PBMCs. As for subset: CD45RA+ positively selected. The J gene is TRBJ1-2, the V gene TRBV11-1; D call uncertain. The TCR sequence derives from a man aged 18 to 30 in good health. Some clones in this sample may be carry-over from other donors' samples. The CDR3 DNA reads as TGTGCCAGCAGCAACAAAGCACAGAGCATGGGAGGCTACACCTTC. It is translated as CASSNKAQSMGGYTF.